This entry lists 20 T cell receptor beta chains sequenced from one sample in a study of blood T cell repertoires in COVID-19. Sequencing used immunoSEQ multiplex PCR; TCRdb keeps in-frame clones, though not all of them. The data contain tens of thousands of clones, roughly 80% of them singletons. Sequenced sample: PBMCs or T cells enriched from blood (not recorded which). Source of these receptors: a woman in her forties with acute COVID-19.

The gene calls are TRBV19 and TRBJ1-3; D is unresolved. Germline V gene data show CDR1 as LNHDA and CDR2 as SQIVND (reference sequence). Trimming stripped 3 bases from V and 12 bases from J, with 15 bases between. The CDR3 contains 13 residues. CDR3 protein: CASSIAVPGGIYF. CDR3 DNA: TGTGCCAGTAGTATTGCGGTTCCCGGCGGCATATATTTT.

CDR3 DNA: TGTGCCAGCAGTTCCAGGGCAGGGCAGAACACTGAAGCTTTCTTT. It is translated as CASSSRAGQNTEAFF. V and J are TRBV7-8 and TRBJ1-1; maybe TRBD1 (5 bases). V was cut by 6 bases and J by 1 base, with 15 bases left in between. Germline V lookup: CDR1 SGHVS, CDR2 FQNEAQ. This CDR3 region has 15 residues.

This clone was seen more than once but under ten times. This chain joins TRBV28 and TRBJ2-7, with D possibly being TRBD2 (6 bases). Deletions cut 2 bases from V and 6 bases from J, with 11 bases between. Germline V gene sequence: CDR1 MDHEN, CDR2 SYDVKM. The CDR3 has 13 residues. CDR3 sequence reads: CASSLERRGEQYF. The CDR3 nucleotides read TGTGCCAGCAGTTTAGAACGGAGGGGCGAGCAGTACTTC.

The chain combines TRBV2 with TRBJ1-2; 12 bases align to TRBD1. The trim removed 6 bases at V and 5 bases at J, leaving 10 bases unmatched. The CDR3 is 16 amino acids. The germline V gene encodes CDR1 SNHLY and CDR2 FYNNEI. The CDR3: CASSLDWDRGPYGYTF. The CDR3, as DNA: TGTGCCAGCAGCCTAGACTGGGACAGGGGGCCGTATGGCTACACCTTC.

The rearrangement links TRBV19 to TRBJ2-2; D is unresolved. The CDR3 totals 13 residues. Germline V gives CDR1 LNHDA, CDR2 SQIVND (reference sequence). The CDR3 here is CASSQERTGELFF. The DNA for the CDR3 is TGTGCGAGTTCCCAGGAACGCACCGGGGAGCTGTTTTTT.

J is TRBJ1-2 and V is TRBV6-5; 11 bases line up with TRBD1. Germline V lookup: CDR1 MNHEY, CDR2 SVGAGI. CDR3 length: 15 amino acids. The V segment lost 4 bases and the J segment 4 bases; nucleotides outside the gene matches: 5. Here the CDR3 reads CASSFPGQGGYGYTF. Here the CDR3 DNA reads TGTGCCAGCAGTTTCCCGGGACAGGGGGGCTATGGCTACACCTTC.

V usage is TRBV10-3 and J usage is TRBJ1-1; possibly TRBD1 for D (5 bases). V was trimmed by 8 bases and J by 2 bases, leaving 9 bases between them. Germline assignment: CDR1 ENHRY and CDR2 SYGVKD. The CDR3 is made up of 12 amino acids. The CDR3 nucleotides are TGTGCCATCCAGGGCTCTAACACTGAAGCTTTCTTT. This encodes CAIQGSNTEAFF.

This clone was observed a single time. This chain connects TRBV19 to TRBJ1-2; 10 positions agree with TRBD1. The ends lost 7 bases at V and 7 bases at J; junction bases unmatched: 9. Germline V lookup: CDR1 LNHDA, CDR2 SQIVND (reference sequence). CDR3 length: 14 residues. CDR3 amino acids: CASNPGTGVAGYTF. The CDR3 DNA sequence: TGTGCCAGTAATCCCGGGACAGGGGTGGCTGGCTACACCTTC.

This clone showed up just once. The J gene is TRBJ1-6, the V gene TRBV5-5; D unresolved. V lost 4 bases, J lost 7 bases, and 15 bases lay in between. The germline V gene encodes CDR1 SGHKS and CDR2 YYEKEE (reference sequence). CDR3 length equals 15 residues. This CDR3 is CASSTLDGENSPLHF. CDR3 DNA: TGTGCCAGCAGCACCCTGGACGGGGAAAATTCACCCCTCCACTTT.

There are a few counts of this clone. The rearrangement joins TRBV5-5 to TRBJ2-3; 8 bases align to TRBD2. J was trimmed by 1 base and V by 4 bases; bases with no gene match: 8. This CDR3 has 16 residues. The germline gives CDR1 SGHKS, CDR2 YYEKEE (reference sequence). The CDR3 here is CASSNYGGGGTDTQYF. For the CDR3, the DNA is TGTGCCAGCAGCAACTACGGGGGGGGTGGCACAGATACGCAGTATTTT.

This clone was recorded at least ten times. This sequence joins TRBV10-3 and TRBJ2-3, with 15 bases identical to TRBD2. The trim removed 8 bases at V and 1 base at J, leaving 7 bases unmatched. CDR1 is ENHRY, CDR2 SYGVKD, per germline. The CDR3 spans 17 residues. CDR3 protein: CAISGGLAGGRTDTQYF. The DNA of the CDR3 is TGTGCCATCTCTGGGGGACTAGCGGGAGGACGCACAGATACGCAGTATTTT.

This rearrangement joins TRBV21-1 to TRBJ2-7; the table's D call, TRBD1, has no DNA check behind it. TRBV21-1 is termed a pseudogene. The CDR3 covers 18 residues. For the CDR3, the DNA is TGTGCCAGCAGCAAAGGGGCCCACAGGGGTAACAGCTCCTACGAGCAGTACGTC. Translation gives CASSKGAHRGNSSYEQYV.

The genes are TRBV3-1 (or the pseudogene TRBV3-2) and TRBJ2-7; perhaps TRBD1 as D (6 bases). Trimming took off 1 base at V and 2 bases at J, with 12 bases between the two ends. The CDR3 sequence is 15 residues long. The V gene's germline CDR1 is LGHDT and CDR2 YNNKEL (reference sequence). The CDR3 DNA reads TGTGCCAGCAGCCAAGCCCACAGGGCCGCCTACGAGCAGTACTTC. Protein sequence: CASSQAHRAAYEQYF.

The rearrangement joins TRBV19 to TRBJ2-5; D possibly corresponds to TRBD2 (6 bases). The length of the CDR3 is 16 residues. The germline V gene has CDR1 LNHDA and CDR2 SQIVND (reference sequence). V lost 2 bases to trimming and J lost 1 base, with 14 bases between them. CDR3: CASSIQPGGLQETQYF. The CDR3 bases are TGTGCCAGTAGTATACAACCCGGGGGACTCCAAGAGACCCAGTACTTC. The entire variable domain, with the rest obtained from reference TRBV19 and TRBJ2-5, is as follows: DGGITQSPKYLFRKEGQNVTLSCEQNLNHDAMYWYRQDPGQGLRLIYYSQIVNDFQKGDIAEGYSVSREKKESFPLTVTSAQKNPTAFYLCASSIQPGGLQETQYFGPGTRLLVL.

The chain recombines TRBV5-1 with TRBJ2-5, with D unclear. Trimming removed 3 bases at V and 5 bases at J, with 17 bases between. The CDR3 length is 15 residues. From germline, CDR1 is SGHRS and CDR2 YFSETQ. The CDR3 reads CASSSGEVRRETQYF. For the CDR3, the DNA is TGCGCCAGCAGCTCCGGTGAAGTACGTCGGGAGACCCAGTACTTC.

The V and J genes are TRBV5-1 and TRBJ2-1, with 11 positions matching TRBD2. The V gene's germline CDR1 is SGHRS and CDR2 YFSETQ. This CDR3 is 15 amino acids long. After removal of 0 bases from V and 7 bases from J, the junction contained 3 bases not matched to a gene. The CDR3 sequence is CASSLAASGRNEQFF. The CDR3 DNA follows: TGCGCCAGCAGCTTGGCGGCTAGCGGGAGGAATGAGCAGTTCTTC.

V usage is TRBV28 and J usage is TRBJ1-6; TRBD1 might be the D (5 bases). The germline CDR1 and CDR2 sequences are MDHEN and SYDVKM. V gave up 7 bases and J gave up 5 bases, with 18 bases separating them. The CDR3 extends over 16 amino acids. CDR3 sequence reads: CASNDGRASNNSPLHF. The CDR3 DNA reads TGTGCCAGCAATGACGGCAGGGCTTCCAATAATTCACCCCTCCACTTT.

This chain connects TRBV5-1 to TRBJ1-4, with a weak D call TRBD1 (6 bases). The length of the CDR3 is 17 residues. CDR1 SGHRS and CDR2 YFSETQ come from the germline V gene. Trimming removed 3 bases from V and 3 bases from J, with 18 bases in between. In DNA form, the CDR3 reads TGCGCCAGCAGCTCCCGGGGGGCCCCTTGGCCTAATGAAAAACTGTTTTTT. Translated, it gives CASSSRGAPWPNEKLFF.

V is TRBV10-3 and J is TRBJ2-3; 9 nucleotides align to TRBD2. Unmatched junction bases numbered 7, after V lost 4 bases and J lost 2 bases. The CDR3 runs 16 residues. In germline, CDR1 is ENHRY, CDR2 SYGVKD. Here the CDR3 reads CAISGLLAGTTDTQYF. DNA of the CDR3: TGTGCCATCAGTGGTCTCCTAGCGGGGACCACAGATACGCAGTATTTT.

This sequence joins TRBV3-1 (or the pseudogene TRBV3-2) and TRBJ1-5, with D perhaps TRBD1 (5 bases). CDR1 LGHDT and CDR2 YNNKEL come from the germline V gene (reference sequence). The CDR3 consists of 17 residues. Trimming shortened V by 4 bases and J by 0 bases, and 16 bases separated the two germline ends. DNA of the CDR3: TGTGCCAGCAGCCTCGGGGGGGGGAGGATTAGCAATCAGCCCCAGCATTTT. This gives the protein CASSLGGGRISNQPQHF.